These T cell receptor beta chains were read from a single sample in a study of blood T cell repertoires in COVID-19. Profiled with immunoSEQ multiplex PCR; TCRdb holds only in-frame clones, not every one. The sample has roughly 97,000 clones; around nine tenths are singletons. The source material was peripheral blood. Receptors originate from a man aged 60 to 75 with acute or convalescent COVID-19. Each CDR3 is given with its conserved first and last residue. The D gene is left open where the match is weak. Some rows mark clone size as missing; the rest say once, few, many or name a class of expanded clone.

>TRBD1|TRBJ1-1|TRBV5-4|.|15
TGTGCCAGCAGCTTTTCGCAGGGGGTGAACACTGAAGCTTTCTTT
CASSFSQGVNTEAFF
>TRBD1|TRBJ2-5|TRBV18|few|13
TGTGCCACCTCGAGGGGGCCAAAAGAGACCCAGTACTTC
CATSRGPKETQYF
>.|TRBJ1-1|TRBV5-6|few|13
TGTGCCAGCAGCTTTTCCGGGGGCACTGAAGCTTTCTTT
CASSFSGGTEAFF
>TRBD1|TRBJ1-1|TRBV5-4|.|15
TGTGCCAGCACCCCTGCCGGGACAGAAAACACTGAAGCTTTCTTT
CASTPAGTENTEAFF
>.|TRBJ2-5|TRBV5-1|.|12
TGCGCCAGCAGCTGGGCCGAGGAGACCCAGTACTTC
CASSWAEETQYF
>TRBD1|TRBJ1-5|TRBV5-1|.|16
TGCGCCAGCAGTTGGGGGACAGGGGGTAACAATCAGCCCCAGCATTTT
CASSWGTGGNNQPQHF
>TRBD1|TRBJ1-1|TRBV13|.|13
TGTGCCAGCAGCTTCAACCACAGGGGGGACGCTTTCTTT
CASSFNHRGDAFF
>TRBD2|TRBJ2-2|TRBV14|.|13
TGTGCCACCGGGGGGGAGACGACCGGGGAGCTGTTTTTT
CATGGETTGELFF
>TRBD2|TRBJ2-3|TRBV30|.|17
TGTGCCTGGAGCAGGACTAGCGGGGGACCAAGGGGAGATACGCAGTATTTT
CAWSRTSGGPRGDTQYF
>TRBD1|TRBJ1-5|TRBV5-1|.|15
TGCGCCAGCAGCCCAACCGGGACAGGGAGGCAGCCCCAGCATTTT
CASSPTGTGRQPQHF
>.|TRBJ1-1|TRBV2|.|13
TGTGCCAGCAGTAGGGGGACAACCAATGAAGCTTTCTTT
CASSRGTTNEAFF
>TRBD1|TRBJ1-4|TRBV5-4|.|14
TGTGCCAGCAGTTCGGGACAGTATAATGAAAAACTGTTTTTT
CASSSGQYNEKLFF
>.|TRBJ2-3|TRBV6-5|.|15
TGTGCCAGCAGTCCCCCTACAGGGAGCACAGATACGCAGTATTTT
CASSPPTGSTDTQYF
>.|TRBJ1-1|TRBV5-1|.|13
TGCGCCAGCAGCTTGGAAGGCGCCGGGAAAGCTTTCTTT
CASSLEGAGKAFF
>TRBD1|TRBJ2-1|TRBV19|.|14
TGTGCCAGTGGCCGGGACAGCTCCTACAATGAGCAGTTCTTC
CASGRDSSYNEQFF
>.|TRBJ1-6|TRBV12-3/TRBV12-4|.|12
TGTGCCAGCAGTTTATCCAGGTCACCCCTCCACTTT
CASSLSRSPLHF
>.|TRBJ1-1|TRBV7-9|once|14
TGTGCCAGCAGCTTAGACGGAGGGAACACTGAAGCTTTCTTT
CASSLDGGNTEAFF
>.|TRBJ2-3|TRBV5-4|.|17
TGTGCCAGCAGCTTGGTGGGGGGGGGCCGGAGCACAGATACGCAGTATTTT
CASSLVGGGRSTDTQYF
>.|TRBJ1-5|TRBV2|once|15
TGTGCCAGCAGTGAGGACTTCCTGGGCAATCAGCCCCAGCATTTT
CASSEDFLGNQPQHF
>TRBD1|TRBJ1-1|TRBV30|.|13
TGTGCCTGGGCTCAGGGGGCGGGGACTGAAGCTTTCTTT
CAWAQGAGTEAFF
>.|TRBJ1-1|TRBV11-2|.|13
TGTGCCAGCAGCTTAGCAATGAACACTGAAGCTTTCTTT
CASSLAMNTEAFF
>.|TRBJ1-5|TRBV7-2|.|13
TGTGCCAGCAGCTCCGAGATCAATCAGCCCCAGCATTTT
CASSSEINQPQHF
>.|TRBJ1-1|TRBV5-1|.|15
TGCGCCAGCAGGAGGGTCTTGAGTATGAACACTGAAGCTTTCTTT
CASRRVLSMNTEAFF
>TRBD2|TRBJ2-3|TRBV7-2|.|18
TGTGCCAGCAGCTTCCAAGCGGGGGGTGGGCTGAGCACAGATACGCAGTATTTT
CASSFQAGGGLSTDTQYF
>.|TRBJ1-4|TRBV4-1|.|18
TGCGCCAGCAGCCAAGATAGGGCCAGGGGTGTTACTAATGAAAAACTGTTTTTT
CASSQDRARGVTNEKLFF
>TRBD1|TRBJ2-2|TRBV24-1|.|16
TGTGCCACCAGTGATACTACAGGGGATCGCACCGGGGAGCTGTTTTTT
CATSDTTGDRTGELFF
>.|TRBJ1-1|TRBV6-5|.|15
TGTGCCAGCAGTTACGTAGACACCCGGAACACTGAAGCTTTCTTT
CASSYVDTRNTEAFF
>.|TRBJ1-4|TRBV6-5|.|15
TGTGCCAGCAGTCAGGACTTTACTCAAGGGGAAAAACTGTTTTTT
CASSQDFTQGEKLFF
>TRBD1|TRBJ2-3|TRBV7-2|.|15
TGTGCCAGCAGCCCACGGACAGGGGGCACAGATACGCAGTATTTT
CASSPRTGGTDTQYF
>TRBD1|TRBJ1-1|TRBV6-5|.|14
TGTGCCAGCAGCCGGACAGGCATCAACACTGAAGCTTTCTTT
CASSRTGINTEAFF
>TRBD1|TRBJ1-4|TRBV6-5|.|15
TGTGCCAGCAGAGAGGCGGGACAGGGGGCTGAAAAACTGTTTTTT
CASREAGQGAEKLFF
>TRBD1|TRBJ1-2|TRBV6-5|.|14
TGTGCCAGCAGTTACCAAGAAGGGGGCGATGGCTACACCTTC
CASSYQEGGDGYTF
>TRBD1|TRBJ2-2|TRBV27|.|16
TGTGCCAGCAGTTTTAGGGACAGGGCTGGCACCGGGGAGCTGTTTTTT
CASSFRDRAGTGELFF
>.|TRBJ1-4|TRBV10-2|once|17
TGCGCCAGCAGTGACCTAGCGGAGAGTGCAACTAATGAAAAACTGTTTTTT
CASSDLAESATNEKLFF
>TRBD1|TRBJ1-2|TRBV11-2|.|15
TGTGCCAGCAGCTTTGGGACAGCCTTACCCTATGGCTACACCTTC
CASSFGTALPYGYTF
>.|TRBJ2-3|TRBV18|.|13
TGTGCCAGCTCACCAGGAGTTCCAGATACGCAGTATTTT
CASSPGVPDTQYF
>.|TRBJ1-1|TRBV2|.|14
TGTGCCAGCATAAAAGAACAGACGAACACTGAAGCTTTCTTT
CASIKEQTNTEAFF